This entry describes one TCR beta chain. Its antigen is not identified. This record belongs to a study of cytomegalovirus exposure and HLA in healthy donors. A multiplex PCR was run with 60 Vbeta primers and 13 Jbeta primers. Source study methods: It was a later analysis that counted some 80 million unique TCR beta chains, of which roughly 11 million were shared. Measured with immunoSEQ multiplex PCR; TCRdb has only the in-frame clones, and not every one. That table is the source of V, J and clone size, and D and trimming were worked out from the DNA. The table has about 210,000 clones, 82% seen once; the top ten hold roughly 6%. Points from the study as a whole: In an earlier analysis, about 87% or about 30%: the productive usage of most TCR beta V segments. Owing to their indistinguishability, certain V segments, notably TRBV6-2 and TRBV6-3, were excluded.

CDR1 and CDR2 (germline): MNHEY, SMNVEV (reference sequence). With V trimmed by 5 bases and J by 8 bases, 11 bases remained unmatched. This CDR3 spans 14 amino acids. This TCR was recovered from a man aged 40-49 years in good health and CMV-seropositive. The material sequenced was PBMCs. V gene TRBV27 combines with J gene TRBJ1-2; 7 bases match TRBD1. CDR3 nucleotides: TGTGCCAGCAGTCGGACAGGTTCAAGGGGGGGCTACACCTTC. Translating it yields CASSRTGSRGGYTF.